This T cell receptor beta chain was sequenced during a study of cytomegalovirus exposure and HLA in healthy donors. This clone was picked up a small number of times. The primer mix had 60 Vbeta and 13 Jbeta primers. Clones were sequenced by immunoSEQ multiplex PCR, and TCRdb holds only the in-frame ones, with some missing. The sample shows about 150,000 clones, over 75% of them seen only once. The junction had 3 bases not matched to a gene; V was cut back by 4 bases and J by 3 bases. This CDR3 comprises 15 residues. CDR1 and CDR2 (germline): SGHKS, YYEKEE (reference sequence). V and J are TRBV5-5 and TRBJ2-2; the match to TRBD2 covers 10 bases. The sample consisted of PBMCs. The TCR comes from a male donor in good health and CMV-seronegative. CDR3 sequence (DNA): TGTGCCAGCAGCCCTAGCGGGAGAGACACCGGGGAGCTGTTTTTT. Translation gives CASSPSGRDTGELFF. Together with reference TRBV5-5 and TRBJ2-2, the CDR3 gives the full variable domain: DAGVTQSPTHLIKTRGQQVTLRCSPISGHKSVSWYQQVLGQGPQFIFQYYEKEERGRGNFPDRFSARQFPNYSSELNVNALLLGDSALYLCASSPSGRDTGELFFGEGSRLTVL.